Reported below is one TCR beta chain. What it binds is unknown. The sequenced fragment ends 3 residues before the CDR3 boundary, so the rest is inferred from the germline J gene. The ends lost 0 bases at V and 7 bases at J; junction bases unmatched: 5. The CDR3 loop spans 14 amino acids. Germline lookup yields CDR1 DFQATT and CDR2 SNEGSKA (reference sequence). These data originate in a study of T cells in women clearing cervical HPV infection. About the study: Controls gave blood once infection was undetectable; cases at lesion identification.

Here immunoSEQ multiplex PCR was the method, and the copy in TCRdb shows in-frame clones only, minus some. The table lists about 30,000 clones. Overall study results and limits: Controls had more TRBV6-7 (approximately 0.15%) than cases (approximately 0.11%).

This sequence originates from a woman between 18 and 70 years old with a cervical HPV16 infection that either progressed to CIN3+ or cleared (not recorded which). Material: blood buffy coat. The chain is built from TRBV20-1 and TRBJ1-5; 8 bases fit TRBD1. CDR3: CSARERTGWQPQHF. The sequenced CDR3 bases are TGCAGTGCTAGAGAAAGGACAGGGTGGCAGCCC.